This passage covers 6 T cell receptor beta chains from one sample sequenced in a study of identical twins. TCRdb used MiXCR to reprocess the 5' RACE reads, holding one entry per CDR3 protein. The sample carries some 210,000 distinct CDR3 sequences, approximately 15% recorded once. This same sample was also part of a study on T cells expressing NK-cell markers.

The specimen was CD8+ T cells sorted from blood. The receptors originated from a woman younger than 35 in good health.

This clonotype was observed many times. The gene calls are TRBV12-3 or TRBV12-4 and TRBJ1-3; D unclear. This CDR3 contains 16 residues. Trimming left V 3 bases short and J 0 bases short, with 12 bases between. CDR3 DNA: TGTGCCAGCAGTTTCTCTACCGGGATCTCTGGAAACACCATATATTTT. It is translated as CASSFSTGISGNTIYF.

Concerning this clonotype: One end of the junction fails to match germline, which may point to a read error. The chain is built from TRBV6-5 and TRBJ2-7; D is undetermined. CDR3 length equals 13 residues. Per the germline V gene, CDR1 is MNHEY and CDR2 is SVGAGI. CDR3 sequence: CASIYADFAEQYF. Written as DNA, the CDR3 is TGTGCCAGCATTTACGCGGATTTCGCCGAGCAGTACTTC.

This clonotype has only a few counts. This sequence joins TRBV29-1 and TRBJ1-1; D call uncertain. The CDR3 runs 12 residues. From germline, CDR1 is SQVTM and CDR2 ANQGSEA. Trimming cost V 8 bases and J 0 bases, with 10 bases left between them. CDR3 nucleotides: TGCAGCCTCAGACGGCTGAACACTGAAGCTTTCTTT. This codes for CSLRRLNTEAFF.

This clonotype was observed a handful of times. V is TRBV6-5 and J is TRBJ1-2; D perhaps matches TRBD1 (5 bases). The CDR3 is 10 amino acids. V was pared by 10 bases and J by 8 bases, with 11 bases between. Germline V gives CDR1 MNHEY, CDR2 SVGAGI. CDR3 region: CATRGRGYTF. As DNA, the CDR3 is TGTGCCACACGGGGCCGAGGCTACACCTTC.

This chain joins TRBV7-8 and TRBJ1-5, with TRBD1 matching over 7 bases. The germline V gene encodes CDR1 SGHVS and CDR2 FQNEAQ. CDR3 length: 16 amino acids. The trim removed 0 bases at V and 7 bases at J, leaving 9 bases unmatched. CDR3 nucleotide sequence: TGTGCCAGCAGCTTAGCGCGGCAGGGAGGGGGCCAGCCCCAGCATTTT. Translated, it gives CASSLARQGGGQPQHF.

In this sample, this clonotype turned up many times. The chain is built from TRBV11-1 and TRBJ1-4, with 9 bases that match TRBD1. From germline, CDR1 is SGHAT and CDR2 FQDESV (reference sequence). V was pared by 4 bases and J by 2 bases, with 11 bases of the junction left unmatched. The CDR3 consists of 18 residues. The CDR3 nucleotides are TGTGCCAGCAGCTCACCACTAACGGGACAGGGCACTAATGAAAAACTGTTTTTT. Its translation: CASSSPLTGQGTNEKLFF.